This T cell receptor beta chain comes out of a study of memory CD4+ T cells and cytomegalovirus serostatus. This table comes from immunoSEQ multiplex PCR, and its TCRdb copy is limited to in-frame clones, with some not included. This table holds about 100,000 clones, 80% found once. The CDR3 runs 13 residues. Trimming pared 0 bases from V and 9 bases from J, leaving 10 bases between. CDR1 and CDR2 (germline): SGHRS, YFSETQ. Single viable CD3+CD4+CD8-CD45RO+ cells were sorted as the memory CD4+ T cells. This TCR was sampled from an adult in good health and CMV-seropositive. The rearrangement uses TRBV5-1 and TRBJ2-1; D is unresolved. The sample was memory CD4+ T cells from blood. The DNA for the CDR3 is TGCGCCAGCAGCTTGGACCTACGGCGTGAGCAGTTCTTC. As protein: CASSLDLRREQFF.